The 24 T cell receptor beta chains given below trace back to one sample, sequenced in a study of cytomegalovirus exposure and HLA in healthy donors. Primers included in the PCR were 60 Vbeta and 13 Jbeta primers. Assay used: immunoSEQ multiplex PCR; TCRdb lists only in-frame clones, some missing. In the table there are more than 200,000 clones, just under 70% of which are singletons. The material sequenced was PBMCs. Receptor source: a man between 35 and 55 years old in good health and CMV-seropositive.

The rearrangement joins TRBV5-6 to TRBJ1-2; D call uncertain. CDR1 and CDR2 from the germline V gene are SGHDT and YYEEEE. V dropped 3 bases and J dropped 6 bases, with 18 bases sitting between them. CDR3 length: 15 amino acids. Written as DNA, the CDR3 is TGTGCCAGCAGCTCCGGCCCCGGAGGGTTGGATGGCTACACCTTC. It translates to CASSSGPGGLDGYTF.

This chain links TRBV7-9 with TRBJ2-1, with 9 bases that match TRBD2. Germline V lookup: CDR1 SEHNR, CDR2 FQNEAQ (reference sequence). CDR3 length: 15 residues. Trimming at V came to 1 base and at J to 8 bases, leaving 6 bases not matched to a gene. The CDR3 region is CASSLGGGARDEQFF. For the CDR3, the DNA is TGTGCCAGCAGCTTAGGCGGGGGGGCCAGGGATGAGCAGTTCTTC.

This clone was detected a few times. The V gene is TRBV20-1, the J gene TRBJ1-5, with D perhaps matching TRBD1 (6 bases). Germline lookup yields CDR1 DFQATT and CDR2 SNEGSKA (reference sequence). This CDR3 comprises 11 residues. Trimming removed 5 bases from V and 13 bases from J, with 15 bases in between. The DNA for the CDR3 is TGCAGTGCTGCCCCCCGAGGGGGACAGCATTTT. Protein sequence: CSAAPRGGQHF.

This chain links TRBV10-3 with TRBJ2-7, with unresolved D. Germline assignment: CDR1 ENHRY and CDR2 SYGVKD. The V end lost 6 bases, the J end lost 3 bases, and 12 bases lay between the germline ends. This CDR3 contains 13 residues. CDR3 sequence (DNA): TGTGCCATCAGGGCAGGATACGACTACGAGCAGTACTTC. Translation: CAIRAGYDYEQYF.

This chain links TRBV28 with TRBJ1-6; weak D call: TRBD1 (6 bases). Germline assignment: CDR1 MDHEN and CDR2 SYDVKM. V was clipped by 3 bases and J by 17 bases, with 20 bases between them. CDR3 length equals 14 residues. CDR3 DNA sequence: TGTGCCAGCAGTTTGGACAGCGAAGGGCCGGGTATCCACTTT. Protein: CASSLDSEGPGIHF. Supplemented by reference TRBV28 and TRBJ1-6, the full variable domain reads DVKVTQSSRYLVKRTGEKVFLECVQDMDHENMFWYRQDPGLGLRLIYFSYDVKMKEKGDIPEGYSVSREKKERFSLILESASTNQTSMYLCASSLDSEGPGIHFGNGTRLTVT.

This sequence joins TRBV27 and TRBJ1-2; TRBD1 aligns across 8 bases. Per the germline V gene, CDR1 is MNHEY and CDR2 is SMNVEV (reference sequence). This CDR3 comprises 15 residues. J gave up 8 bases and V 3 bases, and 11 bases lay outside the gene matches. The chain's CDR3 is CASSLSGQAISGYTF. The DNA of the CDR3 is TGTGCCAGCAGTTTGTCGGGACAGGCGATTTCAGGCTACACCTTC.

The rearrangement joins TRBV2 to TRBJ2-1; tentatively, D is TRBD2 (5 bases). The CDR3 sequence is 13 residues long. Germline V CDR1 and CDR2: SNHLY, FYNNEI. V lost 8 bases to trimming and J lost 12 bases, with 20 bases between them. The CDR3 nucleotides read TGTGCCAGCGGGAAAAGTCGGGGTGGTGGGCAGTTCTTC. It is translated as CASGKSRGGGQFF.

This rearrangement joins TRBV6-5 to TRBJ1-4; D remains ambiguous. This CDR3 region has 13 residues. In germline, CDR1 is MNHEY, CDR2 SVGAGI. V was shortened by 6 bases and J by 5 bases, with 10 bases between the two germline ends. CDR3 nucleotides: TGTGCCAGCAGATCCTACCCAAATGAAAAACTGTTTTTT. Its protein is CASRSYPNEKLFF.

The CDR3 DNA follows: TGCAGTGCTAGTATGGAGACCCAGTACTTC. It yields the protein CSASMETQYF. The chain links TRBV20-1 to TRBJ2-5; D not resolved. Deletions cut 3 bases from V and 5 bases from J, with 4 bases between. Germline CDR1 and CDR2: DFQATT and SNEGSKA (reference sequence). There are 10 residues in the CDR3.

Note on this clone: Sequence at one end of the junction differs from germline and may be a read error. This chain connects TRBV19 to TRBJ1-4; D is undetermined. Germline CDR1 reads LNHDA; CDR2 reads SQIVND (reference sequence). The CDR3 consists of 13 residues. CDR3 DNA sequence: TGTGCCAGTAAGGGTCCGGGAGGTGAAAAACTGCTTTTT. Encoded protein: CASKGPGGEKLLF. Complete variable domain (other parts from reference TRBV19 and TRBJ1-4): DGGITQSPKYLFRKEGQNVTLSCEQNLNHDAMYWYRQDPGQGLRLIYYSQIVNDFQKGDIAEGYSVSREKKESFPLTVTSAQKNPTAFYLCASKGPGGEKLLFGSGTQLSVL.

This clone was found once. The V call is TRBV5-4, the J call TRBJ1-1; the match to TRBD1 covers 7 bases. Germline V gene sequence: CDR1 SGHNT, CDR2 YYREEE (reference sequence). The CDR3 totals 14 residues. V lost 3 bases to trimming and J lost 3 bases; unmatched junction nucleotides: 5. The CDR3 here is CASSSGQDYTEAFF. In DNA, the CDR3 is TGTGCCAGCAGCTCTGGACAGGATTACACTGAAGCTTTCTTT. The full variable domain, in which reference TRBV5-4 and TRBJ1-1 provide the parts outside the CDR3, is ETGVTQSPTHLIKTRGQQVTLRCSSQSGHNTVSWYQQALGQGPQFIFQYYREEENGRGNFPPRFSGLQFPNYSSELNVNALELDDSALYLCASSSGQDYTEAFFGQGTRLTVV.

There are a few counts of this clone. The chain recombines TRBV7-2 with TRBJ1-1; 9 nucleotides match TRBD1. Looked up from germline, CDR1 is SGHTA and CDR2 is FQGNSA. CDR3 length: 16 amino acids. J was trimmed by 9 bases and V by 1 base; bases with no gene match: 12. The CDR3 spells CASSLGSGTGSLKAFF. CDR3 DNA: TGTGCCAGCAGCTTAGGCTCCGGGACAGGGTCCCTAAAAGCTTTCTTT.

This chain connects TRBV11-1 to TRBJ2-7, with D maybe TRBD2 (6 bases). The ends were cut back, 6 bases at V and 6 bases at J, with 18 bases in the middle. The germline V gene has CDR1 SGHAT and CDR2 FQDESV (reference sequence). CDR3 length equals 14 residues. The DNA of the CDR3 is TGTGCCAGCAGTCGGGACTCAGGAGAACGCGAGCAGTACTTC. This translates into CASSRDSGEREQYF.

The genes are TRBV19 and TRBJ2-1, with TRBD1 matching over 9 bases. The CDR3 loop spans 16 amino acids. Trimming took 3 bases from V and 6 from J; bases not matched to a gene: 9. Germline V gene lookup returns CDR1 LNHDA and CDR2 SQIVND (reference sequence). CDR3 residues: CASSIVSGTGFNEQFF. In DNA, the CDR3 is TGTGCCAGTAGTATCGTATCCGGGACAGGGTTCAATGAGCAGTTCTTC.

V usage is TRBV15 and J usage is TRBJ1-4; tentative D call: TRBD1 (6 bases). The CDR3 totals 14 residues. Germline assignment: CDR1 LNHNV and CDR2 YYDKDF (reference sequence). Deletions cut 2 bases from V and 8 bases from J, with 12 bases between. In DNA form, the CDR3 reads TGTGCCACCAGCAGAAAAGGGGGTACCGAAAAACTGTTTTTT. Encoded protein: CATSRKGGTEKLFF.

The chain is built from TRBV18 and TRBJ2-6, with a weak D call TRBD1 (6 bases). V lost 9 bases and J lost 3, with 15 bases in between. Per the germline V gene, CDR1 is KGHSH and CDR2 is LQKENI. The CDR3 length is 15 residues. The CDR3 DNA is TGTGCCAGTTGGCAGGGGAGCGGTGGGGCCAACGTCCTGACTTTC. Its translation is CASWQGSGGANVLTF.

This clone appeared a few times. This chain uses TRBV19 with TRBJ1-2; 9 nucleotides line up with TRBD1. V was clipped by 5 bases and J by 2 bases; unmatched bases: 6. The CDR3 sequence is 15 residues long. Looked up from germline, CDR1 is LNHDA and CDR2 is SQIVND (reference sequence). As DNA, the CDR3 is TGTGCCAGTAGTCACAGGGGGCAATCGAACTATGGCTACACCTTC. Translation: CASSHRGQSNYGYTF.

This chain uses TRBV9 with TRBJ2-1; D is undetermined. The CDR3 is made up of 17 amino acids. The V end was cut by 0 bases, the J end by 0 bases, with 13 bases between. The germline CDR1 and CDR2 sequences are SGDLS and YYNGEE. The CDR3 DNA reads TGTGCCAGCAGCGTAGGAATCGAATCGAGCTCCTACAATGAGCAGTTCTTC. It translates to CASSVGIESSSYNEQFF.

The rearrangement links TRBV6-1 to TRBJ1-1; the D is unclear. The CDR3 length is 14 residues. Germline V lookup: CDR1 MNHNS, CDR2 SASEGT. V was trimmed by 0 bases and J by 2 bases, leaving 7 bases between them. The CDR3 nucleotides are TGTGCCAGCAGTGAAGCGCTGGCTAACACTGAAGCTTTCTTT. Protein: CASSEALANTEAFF.

The rearrangement uses TRBV5-6 and TRBJ1-4; D gene unclear. The CDR3 spans 14 residues. Germline V lookup: CDR1 SGHDT, CDR2 YYEEEE. V lost 0 bases, J lost 8 bases, and 11 bases lay in between. The CDR3 protein is CASSLAQEGEKLFF. The CDR3 region has the DNA TGTGCCAGCAGCTTGGCTCAGGAAGGCGAAAAACTGTTTTTT. Full variable domain (outside the CDR3, taken from reference TRBV5-6 and TRBJ1-4): DAGVTQSPTHLIKTRGQQVTLRCSPKSGHDTVSWYQQALGQGPQFIFQYYEEEERQRGNFPDRFSGHQFPNYSSELNVNALLLGDSALYLCASSLAQEGEKLFFGSGTQLSVL.

The V gene is TRBV29-1, the J gene TRBJ2-2; D is unresolved. In germline, CDR1 is SQVTM, CDR2 ANQGSEA. CDR3 length equals 13 residues. V lost 6 bases and J 0 bases, leaving 8 bases between the germline ends. CDR3 region: CSVTVTNTGELFF. The CDR3 region has the DNA TGCAGCGTCACAGTGACGAACACCGGGGAGCTGTTTTTT.

The chain has TRBV6-1 and TRBJ1-2; 7 bases map to TRBD1. V gave up 7 bases and J gave up 6 bases; unmatched junction bases: 2. Germline values: CDR1 MNHNS, CDR2 SASEGT. The length of the CDR3 is 11 residues. This chain's CDR3 is CASTQGNGYTF. In DNA, the CDR3 is TGTGCCAGCACACAGGGGAATGGCTACACCTTC.

The CDR3 coding sequence is TGTGCCAGCAGCTTTGGACAGGGGGTTGTCTACGAGCAGTACTTC. Amino acid sequence: CASSFGQGVVYEQYF. The chain recombines TRBV5-4 with TRBJ2-7; TRBD1 aligns across 10 bases. After removal of 2 bases from V and 3 bases from J, the junction contained 5 bases not matched to a gene. The CDR3 loop spans 15 amino acids. Germline V CDR1 and CDR2: SGHNT, YYREEE (reference sequence).

This clone was seen only a few times. The gene calls are TRBV20-1 and TRBJ2-1; 7 positions match TRBD1. The germline CDR1 and CDR2 sequences are DFQATT and SNEGSKA (reference sequence). This CDR3 is built from 11 residues. The ends lost 5 bases at V and 8 bases at J; junction bases unmatched: 3. The CDR3: CSAPTGDEQFF. In DNA form, the CDR3 reads TGCAGTGCTCCAACAGGGGATGAGCAGTTCTTC.